The 10 T cell receptor beta chains below come from one sample, sequenced in a study of PD-1 blockade in classical Hodgkin lymphoma. This table comes from immunoSEQ multiplex PCR, and its TCRdb copy is limited to in-frame clones, with some not included. The sample includes roughly 35,000 clones, around 90% of them seen just once. Relapses following autologous stem cell transplantation were seen in all patients, with brentuximab vedotin exposure varying. The source material was peripheral blood mononuclear cells (PBMCs), sampled before the second cycle of nivolumab. The receptors derive from a human donor with classical Hodgkin lymphoma.

The chain employs TRBV4-1 and TRBJ2-1, with 10 bases aligning to TRBD2. This CDR3 is built from 17 residues. CDR1 is MGHRA and CDR2 is YSYEKL in the germline V gene. The junction had 13 bases not matched to a gene; V was cut back by 6 bases and J by 5 bases. CDR3 nucleotide sequence: TGCGCCAGCAGACCCCTTGGGGGGCTAGCGGGGGACAATGAGCAGTTCTTC. Translation: CASRPLGGLAGDNEQFF.

The chain has TRBV30 and TRBJ1-5; 8 nucleotides line up with TRBD1. J gave up 5 bases and V 3 bases, and 6 bases lay outside the gene matches. CDR3 length equals 14 residues. Germline V gene sequence: CDR1 GTSNPN, CDR2 SVGIG (reference sequence). The CDR3 here is CAWRPTGGYQPQHF. CDR3 nucleotide sequence: TGTGCCTGGAGACCAACAGGGGGATATCAGCCCCAGCATTTT.

V usage is TRBV29-1 and J usage is TRBJ2-1; TRBD2 agrees at 12 bases. Germline CDR1 SQVTM, CDR2 ANQGSEA. Unmatched junction bases numbered 6, after V lost 3 bases and J lost 6 bases. This CDR3 region has 15 residues. DNA of the CDR3: TGCAGCGTTGATAGGGGGACTAGCGGGCCCAATGAGCAGTTCTTC. Encoded protein: CSVDRGTSGPNEQFF.

This clone occurred once. This chain joins TRBV11-2 and TRBJ1-1, with D unclear. The CDR3 contains 15 residues. V was clipped by 4 bases and J by 7 bases, with 19 bases between them. The germline V gene encodes CDR1 SGHAT and CDR2 FQNNGV. Here the CDR3 reads CASSWYGSVGYEAFF. DNA for the CDR3: TGTGCCAGCAGCTGGTATGGAAGTGTGGGATATGAAGCTTTCTTT.

The chain couples TRBV29-1 to TRBJ2-7; no clear D gene. Trimming cost V 6 bases and J 4 bases, with 16 bases left between them. Per the germline V gene, CDR1 is SQVTM and CDR2 is ANQGSEA. The CDR3 sequence is 13 residues long. CDR3 DNA sequence: TGCAGCGTCTCCCCGTTTATGGGGTACGAGCAGTACTTC. It yields the protein CSVSPFMGYEQYF.

The chain uses TRBV5-3 and TRBJ2-3, with 8 bases identical to TRBD2. TRBV5-3 is flagged as an ORF with uncertain function. Trimming at V came to 2 bases and at J to 5 bases, leaving 10 bases not matched to a gene. The CDR3 sequence is 16 residues long. CDR3 in amino acids: CARSFNGRAGGDTQYF. The CDR3 DNA sequence: TGTGCCAGAAGCTTCAACGGGAGGGCCGGGGGAGATACGCAGTATTTT.

The chain has TRBV27 and TRBJ1-1, with D uncertain. The V and J ends lost 7 bases and 0 bases respectively, with 6 bases between them. This CDR3 is 12 amino acids long. The germline V gene encodes CDR1 MNHEY and CDR2 SMNVEV (reference sequence). The chain's CDR3 is CASKNMNTEAFF. Written as DNA, the CDR3 is TGTGCCAGCAAGAATATGAACACTGAAGCTTTCTTT.

Only a few counts were recorded for this clone. The chain has TRBV7-2 and TRBJ2-3; 8 bases are shared with TRBD2. CDR3 length: 17 amino acids. Looked up from germline, CDR1 is SGHTA and CDR2 is FQGNSA. The V and J ends lost 1 base and 2 bases, in that order; junction bases with no gene match: 8. The CDR3 is CASSLEGLAGFTDTQYF. CDR3 nucleotides: TGTGCCAGCAGCTTAGAAGGGCTAGCGGGCTTCACAGATACGCAGTATTTT.

The rearrangement joins TRBV2 to TRBJ1-4, with a weak D call TRBD1 (5 bases). Between the trimmed V and J ends, which lost 7 bases and 6 bases, there was a span of 15 bases. Germline V lookup: CDR1 SNHLY, CDR2 FYNNEI. The CDR3 is made up of 14 amino acids. CDR3 nucleotide sequence: TGTGCCAGCAAGCAGGGTCGGTCGGATGAAAAACTGTTTTTT. It is translated as CASKQGRSDEKLFF. The variable domain in full, completed from reference TRBV2 and TRBJ1-4, reads EPEVTQTPSHQVTQMGQEVILRCVPISNHLYFYWYRQILGQKVEFLVSFYNNEISEKSEIFDDQFSVERPDGSNFTLKIRSTKLEDSAMYFCASKQGRSDEKLFFGSGTQLSVL.

The chain links TRBV7-9 to TRBJ1-2; a weak D match, TRBD1 (5 bases). The V end lost 6 bases, the J end lost 14 bases, and 22 bases lay between the germline ends. This CDR3 has 13 amino acids. Per the germline V gene, CDR1 is SEHNR and CDR2 is FQNEAQ (reference sequence). Here the CDR3 reads CASSLDRGGAGTF. The CDR3 nucleotides are TGTGCCAGCAGTCTAGACCGGGGAGGGGCCGGGACCTTC.